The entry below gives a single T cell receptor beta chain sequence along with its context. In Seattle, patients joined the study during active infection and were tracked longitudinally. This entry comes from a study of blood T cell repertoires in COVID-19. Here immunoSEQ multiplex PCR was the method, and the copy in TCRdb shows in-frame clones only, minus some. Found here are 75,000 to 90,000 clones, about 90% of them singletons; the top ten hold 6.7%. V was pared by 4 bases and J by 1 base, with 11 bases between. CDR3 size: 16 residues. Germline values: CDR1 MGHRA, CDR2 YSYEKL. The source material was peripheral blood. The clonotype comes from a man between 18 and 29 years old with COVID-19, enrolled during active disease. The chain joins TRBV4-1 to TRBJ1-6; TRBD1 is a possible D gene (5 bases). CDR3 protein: CASSPGGESYNSPLHF. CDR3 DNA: TGCGCCAGCAGCCCGGGGGGGGAGTCCTATAATTCACCCCTCCACTTT.